These T cell receptor beta chains were read from a single sample in a study of CD4 T cells in relation to SARS-CoV-2 and coronaviruses. Their recognized antigens are unknown. The table came from immunoSEQ multiplex PCR; TCRdb's copy has only in-frame clones and leaves some out. The table has about 36,000 clones, about 86% seen once. Sample: naive CD4+ T cells from PBMCs, cultured in vitro. Every receptor here comes from an adult with COVID-19. The CDR3 runs from the conserved cysteine through the conserved F or W. The order of the fields is V gene, J gene, clone size, D gene, CDR3 protein, CDR3 DNA. A D gene is named only where the DNA matches it firmly. Clone size, where shown, is once, few, many, or a class for clones that have expanded.

TRBV6-1,TRBJ2-3,.,TRBD2,CASSEVLAEPTDTQYF,TGTGCCAGCAGTGAAGTTCTAGCGGAACCCACAGATACGCAGTATTTT
TRBV30,TRBJ2-1,.,.,CAWSVVLAGPYNEQFF,TGTGCCTGGAGTGTAGTCTTGGCGGGACCCTACAATGAGCAGTTCTTC
TRBV24-1,TRBJ2-1,.,.,CATSDPPLAEQFF,TGTGCCACCAGTGATCCCCCCCTGGCAGAGCAGTTCTTC
TRBV5-1,TRBJ2-1,.,TRBD2,CASSRLAGGHNEQFF,TGCGCCAGCAGCCGTCTAGCGGGAGGCCACAATGAGCAGTTCTTC
TRBV6-2/TRBV6-3,TRBJ1-5,.,.,CASSYSTRGTQPQHF,TGTGCCAGCAGTTACTCGACTCGGGGCACCCAGCCCCAGCATTTT
TRBV24-1,TRBJ2-1,.,.,CATSEIDRRNNEQFF,TGTGCCACCAGTGAGATAGACAGGAGAAACAATGAGCAGTTCTTC
TRBV7-9,TRBJ1-5,.,TRBD1,CASSRDRERQPQHF,TGTGCCAGCAGCCGAGACAGGGAGCGCCAGCCCCAGCATTTT
TRBV28,TRBJ1-6,.,TRBD1,CASNPSWGQRNSPLHF,TGTGCCAGCAACCCAAGCTGGGGACAGAGAAATTCACCCCTCCACTTT
TRBV18,TRBJ2-3,.,TRBD2,CASSLYLAGAGDTQYF,TGTGCCAGCTCACTTTACCTAGCGGGAGCGGGGGATACGCAGTATTTT
TRBV28,TRBJ2-1,.,TRBD2,CASRGSGRPEQFF,TGTGCCAGCAGGGGTAGCGGGAGGCCTGAGCAGTTCTTC
TRBV7-9,TRBJ2-1,.,.,CASSLDSLPNEQFF,TGTGCCAGCAGCTTAGACAGCCTCCCCAATGAGCAGTTCTTC
TRBV7-9,TRBJ2-7,.,.,CASSRTDKSEQYF,TGTGCCAGCAGCCGGACAGACAAATCCGAGCAGTACTTC
TRBV2,TRBJ2-7,.,.,CASSFLAPNYEQYF,TGTGCCAGCAGCTTTCTAGCACCGAATTACGAGCAGTACTTC
TRBV28,TRBJ2-7,.,.,CASGFAEGPFYEQYF,TGTGCCAGCGGGTTTGCTGAAGGCCCGTTCTACGAGCAGTACTTC
TRBV5-1,TRBJ2-2,.,.,CASRWDPGELFF,TGCGCCAGCAGGTGGGACCCCGGGGAGCTGTTTTTT
TRBV7-8,TRBJ2-1,.,.,CASSPLREVNEQFF,TGTGCCAGCAGCCCTCTAAGGGAAGTCAATGAGCAGTTCTTC
TRBV28,TRBJ2-2,.,TRBD1,CASSRDRYFGTGELFF,TGTGCCAGCAGCCGGGACAGGTATTTCGGGACCGGGGAGCTGTTTTTT
TRBV27,TRBJ2-7,.,.,CASSVRTNYEQYF,TGTGCCAGCAGTGTCAGGACTAACTACGAGCAGTACTTC
TRBV6-5,TRBJ2-7,.,.,CASSALRGTYEQYF,TGTGCCAGCAGCGCATTGAGGGGAACCTACGAGCAGTACTTC
TRBV18,TRBJ2-7,.,TRBD2,CASSNRLAGVDEQYF,TGTGCCAGCTCAAATCGACTAGCGGGAGTTGATGAGCAGTACTTC
TRBV5-1,TRBJ2-5,.,.,CASSLDFPIWDQETQYF,TGCGCCAGCAGCTTGGATTTCCCGATATGGGATCAAGAGACCCAGTACTTC
TRBV14,TRBJ2-7,.,.,CASSQEFRINLRGQYF,TGTGCCAGCAGCCAAGAATTCAGGATAAACCTACGAGGGCAGTACTTC
TRBV7-7,TRBJ2-5,.,.,CASSRGGSGETQYF,TGTGCTAGCAGCCGTGGGGGCTCCGGGGAGACCCAGTACTTC
TRBV5-4,TRBJ2-1,.,TRBD1,CASSSSGGAFTYNEQFF,TGTGCCAGCAGCAGTTCAGGGGGCGCATTCACCTACAATGAGCAGTTCTTC
TRBV28,TRBJ1-1,.,.,CASREGPGRREAFF,TGTGCCAGCAGAGAGGGTCCGGGACGGAGGGAAGCTTTCTTT
TRBV30,TRBJ1-6,.,.,CAWSISLYNSPLHF,TGTGCCTGGAGTATCAGCCTTTATAATTCACCCCTCCACTTT
TRBV30,TRBJ2-7,once,.,CAWSRRPRGLSYEQYF,TGTGCCTGGAGTCGACGCCCGCGGGGCCTCTCCTACGAGCAGTACTTC
TRBV27,TRBJ2-1,once,TRBD2,CASSLEREYNEQFF,TGTGCCAGCAGTTTAGAGCGGGAGTACAATGAGCAGTTCTTC
TRBV4-2,TRBJ2-7,.,TRBD2,CASSQEGSGSVSYEEQYF,TGTGCCAGCAGCCAAGAGGGTAGCGGGTCGGTCTCCTACGAAGAGCAGTACTTC
TRBV6-5,TRBJ2-1,.,.,CASSYSLGVHEQFF,TGTGCCAGCAGTTACTCTTTGGGGGTTCATGAGCAGTTCTTC
TRBV24-1,TRBJ2-2,medium-sized,.,CATSDYRDTGELFF,TGTGCCACCAGTGATTACAGGGACACCGGGGAGCTGTTTTTT
TRBV19,TRBJ2-5,.,TRBD2,CASSIGVGGSETQYF,TGTGCCAGTAGTATAGGGGTGGGCGGGAGTGAGACCCAGTACTTC
TRBV28,TRBJ1-4,few,.,CASSLLGGDEKLFF,TGTGCCAGCAGTTTATTGGGGGGGGATGAAAAACTGTTTTTT
TRBV2,TRBJ2-1,.,.,CASRASMGNEQFF,TGTGCCAGCAGAGCCTCTATGGGCAATGAGCAGTTCTTC
TRBV2,TRBJ1-5,.,TRBD1,CASSGTGINQPQHF,TGTGCCAGCAGCGGGACAGGGATCAATCAGCCCCAGCATTTT
TRBV12-3/TRBV12-4,TRBJ1-5,.,.,CASSTGIIQPQHF,TGTGCCAGCAGCACAGGGATTATTCAGCCCCAGCATTTT
TRBV11-2,TRBJ1-2,.,TRBD1,CASSLGTGQGRRRYGYTF,TGTGCCAGCAGCTTAGGTACTGGACAGGGGCGACGTAGGTATGGCTACACCTTC
TRBV14,TRBJ1-1,few,.,CASRQAGSTEAFF,TGTGCCAGCAGACAAGCAGGGAGTACTGAAGCTTTCTTT
TRBV11-2,TRBJ2-7,.,.,CASSFRAPRPTKQYF,TGTGCCAGCAGCTTCAGAGCGCCTCGCCCTACGAAGCAGTACTTC
TRBV5-1,TRBJ2-1,.,TRBD1,CASSQKRQGQPDEQFF,TGCGCCAGCAGCCAAAAAAGACAGGGTCAACCCGATGAGCAGTTCTTC
TRBV6-1,TRBJ1-1,.,.,CASSERRQIGTEAFF,TGTGCCAGCAGTGAGAGAAGGCAGATAGGGACTGAAGCTTTCTTT
TRBV30,TRBJ2-2,.,TRBD1,CAWKTGGTGTGELFF,TGTGCCTGGAAGACAGGGGGCACGGGCACCGGGGAGCTGTTTTTT
TRBV24-1,TRBJ2-1,.,.,CATGMRGEQFF,TGTGCCACCGGCATGAGGGGGGAGCAGTTCTTC
TRBV2,TRBJ2-5,.,.,CASRWGAQETQYF,TGTGCCAGCAGGTGGGGGGCCCAAGAGACCCAGTACTTC
TRBV6-5,TRBJ1-1,once,.,CASSYGSTEAFF,TGTGCCAGCAGTTACGGGAGCACTGAAGCTTTCTTT
TRBV6-5,TRBJ1-2,.,.,CASSYSAVYGYTF,TGTGCCAGCAGTTACTCGGCAGTCTATGGCTACACCTTC
TRBV20-1,TRBJ2-5,.,.,CSAGGGETQYF,TGCAGTGCCGGCGGAGGGGAGACCCAGTACTTC
TRBV13,TRBJ2-5,.,TRBD1,CASSEMGQGLETQYF,TGTGCCAGCAGCGAGATGGGACAGGGACTGGAGACCCAGTACTTC
TRBV28,TRBJ2-7,.,.,CASSFARAPYEQYF,TGTGCCAGCAGTTTTGCCCGGGCCCCCTACGAGCAGTACTTC